This TCR beta chain was identified in a study of blood T cell repertoires in COVID-19. In its sample, this clone was seen a few times. Source study methods: Reference gene primer amplification gave estimated nucleated cell counts. Libraries were prepared by immunoSEQ multiplex PCR; TCRdb keeps only in-frame clonotypes and omits some of them. V and J calls and clone size are copied from that table; D and trimming were computed from the DNA. The sample includes about 240,000 clones, about nine tenths of them seen just once. Germline CDR1 and CDR2: SGHRS and YFSETQ. The CDR3 consists of 14 residues. Trimming pared 4 bases from V and 8 bases from J, leaving 18 bases between.

The sample was peripheral blood. The sequence derives from a man in his fifties or sixties who had recovered from COVID-19. The rearrangement uses TRBV5-1 and TRBJ1-2; possibly TRBD1 for D (6 bases). The CDR3 region is CASSPTGTNGGYTF. The CDR3 region has the DNA TGCGCCAGCAGCCCGACCGGGACAAACGGAGGCTACACCTTC. Using reference TRBV5-1 and TRBJ1-2 for the parts outside the CDR3, the full variable domain is KAGVTQTPRYLIKTRGQQVTLSCSPISGHRSVSWYQQTPGQGLQFLFEYFSETQRNKGNFPGRFSGRQFSNSRSEMNVSTLELGDSALYLCASSPTGTNGGYTFGSGTRLTVV.